The 20 T cell receptor beta chains given below trace back to one sample, sequenced in a study of Siglec-9 on CD8 T cells in melanoma. The repertoire was sequenced with immunoSEQ multiplex PCR; TCRdb's copy has only in-frame clones and lacks some. The profile covers 25,000 to 35,000 clones, with more than 80% appearing a single time and almost 6% taken by the ten largest. Material: Siglec-9- CD8+ T cells sorted from blood. All receptors come from a human donor in good health.

The V and J genes are TRBV7-9 and TRBJ2-5, with no clear D. Germline V lookup: CDR1 SEHNR, CDR2 FQNEAQ (reference sequence). The CDR3 runs 15 residues. Deletions cut 2 bases from V and 5 bases from J, with 15 bases between. The CDR3 reads CASSLLSQSPETQYF. DNA of the CDR3: TGTGCCAGCAGCTTATTGTCCCAGAGCCCCGAGACCCAGTACTTC.

The V gene is TRBV5-4, the J gene TRBJ1-2; no reliable D call. V was pared by 0 bases and J by 6 bases, with 3 bases between. The CDR3 runs to 11 residues. Looked up from germline, CDR1 is SGHNT and CDR2 is YYREEE (reference sequence). The CDR3 protein is CASSLDDGYTF. The CDR3 bases are TGTGCCAGCAGCTTGGACGATGGCTACACCTTC.

The J gene is TRBJ2-2, the V gene TRBV27; 8 bases are shared with TRBD2. CDR3 size: 15 residues. CDR1 and CDR2 from the germline V gene are MNHEY and SMNVEV (reference sequence). With V trimmed by 4 bases and J by 6 bases, 7 bases remained unmatched. The chain's CDR3 is CASSSRLAGSGELFF. The CDR3, as DNA: TGTGCCAGCAGTTCCAGGCTAGCGGGTTCCGGGGAGCTGTTTTTT.

The chain carries TRBV27 and TRBJ2-3, with 7 bases that match TRBD2. The length of the CDR3 is 15 residues. Trimming cost V 5 bases and J 5 bases; bases outside gene matches: 10. Per germline, CDR1 MNHEY and CDR2 SMNVEV (reference sequence). CDR3 amino acids: CASSSGVRPGDTQYF. The CDR3 nucleotides are TGTGCCAGCAGTAGCGGGGTACGTCCAGGAGATACGCAGTATTTT.

This clone was picked up a small number of times. This chain joins TRBV15 and TRBJ1-5; D uncertain. Per the germline V gene, CDR1 is LNHNV and CDR2 is YYDKDF (reference sequence). CDR3 size: 14 residues. V was pared by 7 bases and J by 4 bases, with 14 bases between. In nucleotides, the CDR3 is TGTGCCACCAATGGACGGAAAGGAAATCAGCCCCAGCATTTT. This encodes CATNGRKGNQPQHF.

This chain connects TRBV2 to TRBJ2-1; 7 nucleotides match TRBD2. V gave up 6 bases and J gave up 4 bases; unmatched junction bases: 6. In germline, CDR1 is SNHLY, CDR2 FYNNEI. The CDR3 consists of 14 residues. DNA for the CDR3: TGTGCCAGCAGGGGGCTAGCGGATTACAATGAGCAGTTCTTC. Its protein is CASRGLADYNEQFF.

This chain links TRBV21-1 with TRBJ2-1; no DNA check was done on the table's D call, TRBD2. TRBV21-1 is given as a pseudogene. There are 15 residues in the CDR3. CDR3 amino acids: CASSKVSGRAHEQFF. In DNA form, the CDR3 reads TGTGCCAGCAGCAAAGTCTCCGGGAGGGCCCATGAGCAGTTCTTC.

This clone is termed medium-sized (0.01 to 0.1%). This rearrangement joins TRBV9 to TRBJ1-1; D gene unclear. Deletions cut 0 bases from V and 5 bases from J, with 14 bases between. The CDR3 contains 15 residues. Germline CDR1 is SGDLS and CDR2 is YYNGEE. CDR3 bases: TGTGCCAGCAGCGTAGCTGGAAGCGACGGGACTGAAGCTTTCTTT. This codes for CASSVAGSDGTEAFF.

The V call is TRBV5-1, the J call TRBJ2-5; 8 bases fit TRBD2. Per germline, CDR1 SGHRS and CDR2 YFSETQ. The CDR3 has 17 amino acids. The J segment lost 2 bases and the V segment lost 0 bases, leaving 9 bases of the junction unmatched. Written as DNA, the CDR3 is TGCGCCAGCAGCTTGGCGGGCCCTGCTAGCGGGCAAGAGACCCAGTACTTC. Translated, it gives CASSLAGPASGQETQYF.

V is TRBV7-9 and J is TRBJ2-7; no firm D call. CDR1 and CDR2 (germline): SEHNR, FQNEAQ (reference sequence). V shed 5 bases and J shed 0 bases, with 17 bases lying between them. This CDR3 has 16 amino acids. DNA for the CDR3: TGTGCCAGCAGCCATAGTGGAGACATCAACTCCTACGAGCAGTACGTC. This codes for CASSHSGDINSYEQYV.

The chain links TRBV5-8 to TRBJ2-7; D gene ambiguous. The V gene lost 4 bases and the J gene lost 3 bases, with 11 bases spanning the gap. This CDR3 is 13 amino acids long. Per germline, CDR1 SGHTS and CDR2 YDEGEE. The CDR3, as DNA: TGTGCCAGCAGCATGGACCTTTACTACGAGCAGTACTTC. Protein product: CASSMDLYYEQYF.

The chain recombines TRBV11-2 with TRBJ2-2, with D possibly matching TRBD2 (5 bases). Germline-derived CDR1 and CDR2 are SGHAT and FQNNGV. This CDR3 contains 17 residues. The V and J ends lost 5 bases and 8 bases respectively, with 24 bases between them. The CDR3 here is CASSLFMGAERGGELFF. In DNA form, the CDR3 reads TGTGCCAGCAGCCTGTTTATGGGAGCCGAGCGTGGGGGGGAGCTGTTTTTT.

The chain recombines TRBV4-1 with TRBJ1-6, with 9 bases fitting TRBD1. CDR1 is MGHRA and CDR2 is YSYEKL in the germline V gene. The CDR3 is 15 amino acids. Trimming cost V 5 bases and J 8 bases; bases outside gene matches: 7. The CDR3 DNA follows: TGCGCCAGCAGCTTAGATACAGGGGGCTATTCACCCCTCCACTTT. Translated: CASSLDTGGYSPLHF.

CDR3 residues: CASRLSGRATGELFF. DNA for the CDR3: TGTGCCAGCAGACTTAGCGGGAGGGCCACCGGGGAGCTGTTTTTT. The rearrangement joins TRBV11-2 to TRBJ2-2, with 11 positions matching TRBD2. Per germline, CDR1 SGHAT and CDR2 FQNNGV. The J segment lost 4 bases and the V segment lost 6 bases, leaving 4 bases of the junction unmatched. The CDR3 totals 15 residues.

The gene calls are TRBV20-1 and TRBJ2-7; maybe TRBD1 (5 bases). V lost 5 bases and J 9 bases, leaving 14 bases between the germline ends. The CDR3 sequence is 11 residues long. Germline CDR1 and CDR2: DFQATT and SNEGSKA (reference sequence). The CDR3 reads CSAPLERGQYF. The CDR3 DNA is TGCAGTGCTCCCCTTGAAAGGGGGCAGTACTTC.

The chain has TRBV5-1 and TRBJ2-1; possibly TRBD1 or TRBD2 for D (6 bases each). CDR3 length: 16 amino acids. The germline CDR1 and CDR2 sequences are SGHRS and YFSETQ. V was cut by 3 bases and J by 5 bases, with 18 bases left in between. CDR3 sequence: CASSSEWGARDNEQFF. The CDR3, as DNA: TGCGCCAGCAGCTCCGAATGGGGGGCCAGGGACAATGAGCAGTTCTTC.

The J gene is TRBJ1-5, the V gene TRBV23-1; TRBD1 matches at 7 bases. TRBV23-1 is treated as an ORF (open reading frame) with a function not yet certain. The CDR3 is 15 amino acids. J lost 5 bases, V lost 0 bases, and 4 bases had no gene match. DNA for the CDR3: TGCGCCAGCAGTCAATCGGAGGGGGCAGATCAGCCCCAGCATTTT. Encoded protein: CASSQSEGADQPQHF.

The CDR3 DNA reads as TGTGCCAGCATAAGGACAGGCAACTATGGCTACACCTTC. This codes for CASIRTGNYGYTF. V is TRBV2 and J is TRBJ1-2; the match to TRBD1 covers 7 bases. The CDR3 is 13 residues long. V shed 7 bases, J shed 2 bases, and the junction held 4 bases outside the gene matches. Germline CDR1 and CDR2: SNHLY and FYNNEI. Full variable domain (missing parts from reference TRBV2 and TRBJ1-2): EPEVTQTPSHQVTQMGQEVILRCVPISNHLYFYWYRQILGQKVEFLVSFYNNEISEKSEIFDDQFSVERPDGSNFTLKIRSTKLEDSAMYFCASIRTGNYGYTFGSGTRLTVV.

The chain recombines TRBV5-6 with TRBJ2-2; D is ambiguous. Deletions cut 0 bases from V and 6 bases from J, with 0 bases between. Germline-derived CDR1 and CDR2 are SGHDT and YYEEEE. The CDR3 sequence is 11 residues long. CDR3 bases: TGTGCCAGCAGCTTGGCCGGGGAGCTGTTTTTT. It translates to CASSLAGELFF.

This chain connects TRBV5-1 to TRBJ2-1; D uncertain. The CDR3 has 14 amino acids. V was cut by 0 bases and J by 7 bases, with 11 bases left in between. Germline lookup yields CDR1 SGHRS and CDR2 YFSETQ. The CDR3 bases are TGCGCCAGCAGCTTGGGGTTTTTGAGAAATGAGCAGTTCTTC. Its protein product is CASSLGFLRNEQFF.